The text below deals with one T cell receptor (beta chain). The antigen it recognizes is unknown. This sample was taken from a study of monozygotic twins with inflammatory bowel disease (dated 2019 in TCRdb). With regard to the full study: The full study comprised 28 monozygotic twin pairs: nine German pairs (four IBD-concordant, five IBD-discordant) and 19 IBD-discordant Danish pairs. The search for disease-associated traits relied mainly on comparing IBD patients with their genetically identical healthy co-twins within discordant pairs. Each individual had, on average, about 151 000 unique TCRalpha sequences and 181 000 unique TCRbeta sequences available for analysis.

The paper as a whole reports these results and caveats: Repertoire similarity did not differ between concordant and discordant twins, which could be due to limited statistical power. No single strong signal or clonotype linked to IBD turned up in the results, so the idea that one exists was not supported. Compared with healthy twins, IBD patients shared fewer clonotypes with other individuals, and the difference was most pronounced in patients with signs of disease activity. TCRbeta repertoire diversity, by inverse Simpson index, was decreased in IBD patients compared with their healthy co-twins. Background noise and inter-individual variability may have been introduced into the repertoires by the differing immunosuppressive treatments among patients. The analysis was unable to tell apart different T cell subtypes.

From each donor, a roughly 2.5 ml peripheral blood sample was collected into PAXgene tubes and stored at -80 degrees C. Without T cell sorting, total RNA was isolated from whole blood using the PAXgene blood miRNA kit on an automated QIAcube. Deep TCRalpha and TCRbeta repertoire profiling with unique molecular barcoding was performed on peripheral blood of monozygotic twin pairs concordant or discordant for inflammatory bowel disease. Smoking habits were recorded for all twin pairs, with individuals classified as current, former or never smokers. Receptors were amplified or captured by 5' RACE. Each TCR library was prepared from about 3.5 ug of total RNA. For each sample, cDNA synthesis was carried out in eight separate reactions using SMARTScribe reverse transcriptase. During cDNA synthesis, template switching was used to introduce unique molecular identifiers that contained a 6-nucleotide sample barcode. Amplification of TCRalpha and TCRbeta cDNA involved two nested PCRs of approximately 16 and 9 cycles, and each PCR was followed by bead purification. Before amplification, the cDNA was treated with uracil DNA-glycosylase and purified using the QIAquick PCR purification kit. The second PCR added Illumina TruSeq-compatible adapters along with sample-specific barcodes. Library quality and concentration were checked on TapeStation and Qubit, and libraries were pooled at approximately 5 ng each. Sequencing of pooled libraries was carried out on an Illumina HiSeq2500 single-index Rapid Run using 2 x 100 bp reads and custom sequencing primers. In the source study's methods: PCR and sequencing errors were corrected by UMI-based consensus assembly using MiGEC version 1.2.6. MiXCR version 2.1.1 was used to carry out V(D)J alignment, clonotype assembly and CDR3 extraction. Normalisation of gene usage, clonotype sharing and MAIT/NKT TCR abundance was achieved by analysing the top 1000, 10 000 and 20 000 clonotypes per sample. Diversity was computed as the inverse Simpson index with the vegan R package after downsampling to 27 000 UMIs. Paired Mann-Whitney U tests on discordant twin pairs were used, with Benjamini-Hochberg multiple-testing correction. TCRdb reprocessed the reads, reporting each CDR3 protein sequence once and no DNA. These V and J calls rely on TCRdb rather than the paper's analysis. The sample table includes more than 300,000 distinct CDR3 sequences. Clones ranked in the top ten supply roughly 5.8% of the sample.

CDR1 and CDR2 (LGHNA, YNFKEQ) derive from the germline V gene. CDR3 length: 15 amino acids, cysteine to phenylalanine. DNA is not recorded here. The sample consisted of blood. The origin of this receptor is a human donor with ulcerative colitis or Crohn's disease, or a healthy co-twin of an affected twin (not recorded which). Recombination joined TRBV4-2 with TRBJ1-5; TCRdb proposes TRBD1, but this gene call is untestable without DNA. The CDR3 reads as follows: CASSAVSGGNQPQHF.